The 22 T cell receptor beta chains below were found in one sample sequenced in a study of T cell responses to AZD1222 COVID-19 vaccine. TCRdb keeps only in-frame clones here, not all; method: immunoSEQ multiplex PCR. The repertoire holds 150,000 or so clones, with approximately 90% as singletons. Source: peripheral blood, taken 28 days after the second AZD1222 dose. Receptor source: an adult who received the AZD1222 COVID-19 vaccine.

The chain is built from TRBV24-1 and TRBJ1-5; 9 nucleotides line up with TRBD1. This CDR3 contains 16 residues. Germline trimming cut 2 bases from V and 4 bases from J; bases unmatched to any gene: 5. Germline-derived CDR1 and CDR2 are KGHDR and SFDVKD. Here the CDR3 reads CATSDSGTGSNQPQHF. As DNA, the CDR3 is TGTGCCACCAGTGATTCCGGGACAGGGAGTAATCAGCCCCAGCATTTT.

This sequence joins TRBV5-1 and TRBJ1-1; D not certain. V lost 0 bases and J 8 bases, leaving 11 bases between the germline ends. The CDR3 covers 13 residues. Germline V CDR1 and CDR2: SGHRS, YFSETQ. CDR3 region: CASSLGGRSEAFF. CDR3 nucleotides: TGCGCCAGCAGCTTGGGTGGGAGGTCAGAAGCTTTCTTT.

The V and J genes are TRBV18 and TRBJ2-7; D is uncertain. There are 13 residues in the CDR3. Trimming took 2 bases from V and 2 from J, leaving 7 bases between them. Per the germline V gene, CDR1 is KGHSH and CDR2 is LQKENI. The CDR3 reads CASSPVTTYEQYF. CDR3 coding DNA: TGTGCCAGCTCACCAGTGACAACCTACGAGCAGTACTTC.

This chain joins TRBV19 and TRBJ1-3; D is possibly TRBD1 (6 bases). The germline gives CDR1 LNHDA, CDR2 SQIVND (reference sequence). With 5 bases removed from V and 0 bases from J, the gap between germline ends came to 14 bases. The CDR3 contains 16 residues. The DNA for the CDR3 is TGTGCCAGTAGTCAGCCGCGGGGGGCCTCTGGAAACACCATATATTTT. Translation gives CASSQPRGASGNTIYF.

This chain uses TRBV6-1 with TRBJ1-1; D remains unclear. The length of the CDR3 is 14 residues. V shed 2 bases and J shed 1 base, with 8 bases lying between them. Germline CDR1 MNHNS, CDR2 SASEGT. The CDR3 DNA is TGTGCCAGCAGTGAATTGGCCCGGAACACTGAAGCTTTCTTT. The encoded protein is CASSELARNTEAFF.

The gene calls are TRBV7-3 and TRBJ2-1; 9 bases are shared with TRBD2. The CDR3 consists of 15 residues. The junction had 7 bases not matched to a gene; V was cut back by 3 bases and J by 7 bases. Germline assignment: CDR1 SGHTA and CDR2 FQGTGA. This chain's CDR3 is CASSLGSGRKNEQFF. The CDR3 DNA reads TGTGCCAGCAGCTTGGGTAGCGGGAGAAAGAATGAGCAGTTCTTC. Full variable domain (outside the CDR3, taken from reference TRBV7-3 and TRBJ2-1): GAGVSQTPSNKVTEKGKYVELRCDPISGHTALYWYRQSLGQGPEFLIYFQGTGAADDSGLPNDRFFAVRPEGSVSTLKIQRTERGDSAVYLCASSLGSGRKNEQFFGPGTRLTVL.

This chain uses TRBV19 with TRBJ1-1; 8 bases are shared with TRBD1. This CDR3 spans 12 amino acids. Trimming at V came to 5 bases and at J to 12 bases, leaving 8 bases not matched to a gene. The germline V gene has CDR1 LNHDA and CDR2 SQIVND (reference sequence). CDR3 in DNA: TGTGCCAGTAGTGTCGGGACAGGCGAAACTTTCTTT. Translating gives CASSVGTGETFF. Full variable domain (rest looked up from reference TRBV19 and TRBJ1-1): DGGITQSPKYLFRKEGQNVTLSCEQNLNHDAMYWYRQDPGQGLRLIYYSQIVNDFQKGDIAEGYSVSREKKESFPLTVTSAQKNPTAFYLCASSVGTGETFFGQGTRLTVV.

This rearrangement joins TRBV4-2 to TRBJ1-1; D may be TRBD1 (5 bases). Per the germline V gene, CDR1 is LGHNA and CDR2 is YNFKEQ. V was trimmed by 0 bases and J by 6 bases, leaving 17 bases between them. CDR3 size: 16 residues. CDR3: CASSQEIRRGGAEAFF. CDR3 sequence (DNA): TGTGCCAGCAGCCAAGAGATAAGACGGGGCGGGGCTGAAGCTTTCTTT.

The chain employs TRBV2 and TRBJ1-5; D is ambiguous. Germline V gene data show CDR1 as SNHLY and CDR2 as FYNNEI. The CDR3 consists of 14 residues. The V end was cut by 4 bases, the J end by 0 bases, with 7 bases between. CDR3 loop: CASSGQYSNQPQHF. As DNA, the CDR3 is TGTGCCAGCAGTGGACAATATAGCAATCAGCCCCAGCATTTT.

The rearrangement joins TRBV6-5 to TRBJ2-5; D is uncertain. Deletions cut 0 bases from V and 5 bases from J, with 13 bases between. Germline lookup yields CDR1 MNHEY and CDR2 SVGAGI. This CDR3 region has 15 residues. The CDR3 DNA follows: TGTGCCAGCAGTTACTCCTCCAGTATACGGGAGACCCAGTACTTC. Its protein is CASSYSSSIRETQYF.

The rearrangement links TRBV18 to TRBJ2-7; no reliable D call. The ends were cut back, 2 bases at V and 5 bases at J, with 7 bases in the middle. The germline V gene has CDR1 KGHSH and CDR2 LQKENI. The CDR3 length is 12 residues. The CDR3 reads CASSPTNNEQYF. CDR3 bases: TGTGCCAGCTCACCAACTAACAACGAGCAGTACTTC.

CDR3 region: CASSRRMNLYTEAFF. In nucleotides, the CDR3 is TGTGCCAGCAGCCGACGGATGAACTTATACACTGAAGCTTTCTTT. The chain has TRBV7-6 and TRBJ1-1, with no clear D. V lost 5 bases and J 3 bases, leaving 16 bases between the germline ends. The length of the CDR3 is 15 residues. CDR1 and CDR2 (germline): SGHVS, FNYEAQ.

The rearrangement uses TRBV30 and TRBJ1-6, with unresolved D. The CDR3 totals 12 residues. Per germline, CDR1 GTSNPN and CDR2 SVGIG (reference sequence). In nucleotides, the CDR3 is TGTGCGGTCACGCCTGGGCCTTCACCCCTCCACTTT. It specifies CAVTPGPSPLHF.

V usage is TRBV2 and J usage is TRBJ2-5; TRBD2 agrees at 10 bases. The CDR3 has 14 residues. V lost 7 bases, J lost 5 bases, and 7 bases stayed unmatched. Germline-derived CDR1 and CDR2 are SNHLY and FYNNEI. CDR3 nucleotides: TGTGCCAGCAAGCGGGAGGGCGTTCGCGAGACCCAGTACTTC. This sequence encodes CASKREGVRETQYF.

The chain carries TRBV7-6 and TRBJ2-1, with a tentative D call TRBD1 (5 bases). V lost 2 bases and J lost 4, with 15 bases in between. In germline, CDR1 is SGHVS, CDR2 FNYEAQ. The CDR3 length is 16 residues. The CDR3 region is CASSLQGGRVYNEQFF. CDR3 in DNA: TGTGCCAGCAGCTTACAGGGTGGCCGGGTGTACAATGAGCAGTTCTTC.

This clone was observed a single time. The chain links TRBV28 to TRBJ1-4; D may be TRBD1 (5 bases). The CDR3 is made up of 15 amino acids. The germline gives CDR1 MDHEN, CDR2 SYDVKM. The V end was cut by 8 bases, the J end by 8 bases, with 21 bases between. In nucleotides, the CDR3 is TGTGCCAGCGCCGTCAATGGGGGTGGGGGGGAAAAACTGTTTTTT. Residues: CASAVNGGGGEKLFF.

This clone appeared a few times. V gene TRBV2 combines with J gene TRBJ2-1; maybe TRBD2 (5 bases). Per the germline V gene, CDR1 is SNHLY and CDR2 is FYNNEI. The length of the CDR3 is 14 residues. Trimming pared 7 bases from V and 1 base from J, leaving 11 bases between. Here the CDR3 DNA reads TGTGCCAGCAAAACTTGGAGGTCCTACAATGAGCAGTTCTTC. It specifies CASKTWRSYNEQFF.

The J gene is TRBJ1-1, the V gene TRBV13; the D gene is possibly TRBD1 (5 bases). Trimming shortened V by 4 bases and J by 11 bases, and 17 bases separated the two germline ends. In germline, CDR1 is PRHDT, CDR2 FYEKMQ (reference sequence). This CDR3 is 13 amino acids long. DNA of the CDR3: TGTGCCAGCAGCTATAGGGGTAAGTCTTCGGCTTTCTTT. This sequence encodes CASSYRGKSSAFF.

This clone was detected once. This chain links TRBV7-8 with TRBJ1-2, with D possibly being TRBD1 (6 bases). Germline values: CDR1 SGHVS, CDR2 FQNEAQ. With 5 bases removed from V and 6 bases from J, the gap between germline ends came to 13 bases. There are 13 residues in the CDR3. CDR3 sequence (DNA): TGTGCCAGCAGCATACAGGGCCTAGATGGCTACACCTTC. Translation gives CASSIQGLDGYTF.

This rearrangement joins TRBV6-1 to TRBJ1-5; possible D gene TRBD1, 6 bases. Trimming pared 3 bases from V and 4 bases from J, leaving 13 bases between. The CDR3 loop spans 15 amino acids. CDR1 is MNHNS and CDR2 is SASEGT in the germline V gene. CDR3 bases: TGTGCCAGCAGTGAGGTTAACAGGGCGAATCAGCCCCAGCATTTT. It yields the protein CASSEVNRANQPQHF.

The gene calls are TRBV4-2 and TRBJ2-7; the D gene is possibly TRBD2 (6 bases). Germline V lookup: CDR1 LGHNA, CDR2 YNFKEQ. V lost 0 bases and J 2 bases, leaving 20 bases between the germline ends. This CDR3 comprises 18 residues. The CDR3 loop reads CASSQDEGHGGLPYEQYF. In DNA form, the CDR3 reads TGTGCCAGCAGCCAAGATGAGGGGCACGGGGGACTCCCCTACGAGCAGTACTTC.

The chain links TRBV4-1 to TRBJ1-1; D ambiguous. Trimming removed 1 base from V and 1 base from J, with 10 bases in between. Germline lookup yields CDR1 MGHRA and CDR2 YSYEKL. The CDR3 consists of 15 residues. CDR3 in amino acids: CASSQVWPKNTEAFF. CDR3 DNA sequence: TGCGCCAGCAGCCAAGTTTGGCCAAAGAACACTGAAGCTTTCTTT.